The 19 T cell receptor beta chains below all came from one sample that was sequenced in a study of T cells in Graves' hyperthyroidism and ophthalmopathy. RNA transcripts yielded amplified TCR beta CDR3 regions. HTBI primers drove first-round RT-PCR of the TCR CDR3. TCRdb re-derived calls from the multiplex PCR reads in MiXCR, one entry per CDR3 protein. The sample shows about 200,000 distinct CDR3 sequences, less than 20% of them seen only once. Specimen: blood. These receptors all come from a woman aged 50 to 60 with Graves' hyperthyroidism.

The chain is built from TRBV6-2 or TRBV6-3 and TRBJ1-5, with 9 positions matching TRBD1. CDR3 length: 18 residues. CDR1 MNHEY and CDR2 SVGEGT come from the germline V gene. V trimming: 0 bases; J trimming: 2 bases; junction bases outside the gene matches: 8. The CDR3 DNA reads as TGTGCCAGCAGTTACTCGAGTGTGGACAGGGGTGGCAATCAGCCCCAGCATTTT. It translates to CASSYSSVDRGGNQPQHF.

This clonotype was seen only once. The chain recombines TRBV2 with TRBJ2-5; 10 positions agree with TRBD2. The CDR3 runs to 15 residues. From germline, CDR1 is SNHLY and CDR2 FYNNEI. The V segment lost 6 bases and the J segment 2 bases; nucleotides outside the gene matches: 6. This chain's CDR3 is CASSPGLALQETQYF. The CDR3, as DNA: TGTGCCAGCAGCCCGGGACTAGCGCTGCAAGAGACCCAGTACTTC.

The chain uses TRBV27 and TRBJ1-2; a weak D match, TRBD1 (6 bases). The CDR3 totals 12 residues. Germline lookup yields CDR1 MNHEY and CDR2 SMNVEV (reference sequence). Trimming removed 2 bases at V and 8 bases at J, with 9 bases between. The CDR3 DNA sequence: TGTGCCAGCAGTTTAAGGGGGGTGGGCTACACCTTC. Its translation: CASSLRGVGYTF.

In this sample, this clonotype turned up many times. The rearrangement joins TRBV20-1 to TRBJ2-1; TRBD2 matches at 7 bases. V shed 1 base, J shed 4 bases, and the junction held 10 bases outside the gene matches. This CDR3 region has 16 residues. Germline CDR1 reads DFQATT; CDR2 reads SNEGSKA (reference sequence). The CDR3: CSARATRSGVYNEQFF. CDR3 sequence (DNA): TGCAGTGCTAGAGCCACCAGGAGCGGGGTATACAATGAGCAGTTCTTC.

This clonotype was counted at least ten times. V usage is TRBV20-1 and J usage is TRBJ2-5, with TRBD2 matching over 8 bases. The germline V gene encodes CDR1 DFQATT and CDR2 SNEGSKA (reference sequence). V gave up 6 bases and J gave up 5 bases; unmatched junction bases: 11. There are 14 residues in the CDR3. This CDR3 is CSASPGLGVETQYF. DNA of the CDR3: TGCAGTGCGTCTCCGGGACTAGGAGTGGAGACCCAGTACTTC.

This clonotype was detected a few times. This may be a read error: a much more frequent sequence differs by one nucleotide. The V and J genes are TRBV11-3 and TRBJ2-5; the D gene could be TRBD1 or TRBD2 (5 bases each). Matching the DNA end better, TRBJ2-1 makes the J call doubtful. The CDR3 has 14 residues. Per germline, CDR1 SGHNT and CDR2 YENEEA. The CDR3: CASSPRDLQETQFF. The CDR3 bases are TGTGCCAGCAGCCCGAGGGACCTACAAGAGACCCAGTTCTTC.

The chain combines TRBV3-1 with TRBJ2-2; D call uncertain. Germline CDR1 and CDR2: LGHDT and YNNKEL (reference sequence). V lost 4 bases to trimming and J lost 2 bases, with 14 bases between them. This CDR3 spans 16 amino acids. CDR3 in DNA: TGTGCCAGCAGCCCCAAACCTGCGGAAAACACCGGGGAGCTGTTTTTT. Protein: CASSPKPAENTGELFF. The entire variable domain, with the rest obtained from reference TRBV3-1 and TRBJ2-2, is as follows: DTAVSQTPKYLVTQMGNDKSIKCEQNLGHDTMYWYKQDSKKFLKIMFSYNNKELIINETVPNRFSPKSPDKAHLNLHINSLELGDSAVYFCASSPKPAENTGELFFGEGSRLTVL.

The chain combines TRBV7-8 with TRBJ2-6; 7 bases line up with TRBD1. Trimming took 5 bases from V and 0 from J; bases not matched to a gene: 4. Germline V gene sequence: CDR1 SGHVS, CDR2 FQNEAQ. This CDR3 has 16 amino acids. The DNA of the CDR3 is TGTGCCAGCAGCCGGACAGGAGTCTCTGGGGCCAACGTCCTGACTTTC. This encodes CASSRTGVSGANVLTF.

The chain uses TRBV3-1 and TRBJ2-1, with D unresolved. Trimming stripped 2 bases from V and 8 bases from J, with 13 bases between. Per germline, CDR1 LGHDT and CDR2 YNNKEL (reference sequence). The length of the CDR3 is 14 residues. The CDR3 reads CASSQTRRDDEQFF. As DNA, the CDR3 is TGTGCCAGCAGCCAAACCCGTAGGGATGATGAGCAGTTCTTC.

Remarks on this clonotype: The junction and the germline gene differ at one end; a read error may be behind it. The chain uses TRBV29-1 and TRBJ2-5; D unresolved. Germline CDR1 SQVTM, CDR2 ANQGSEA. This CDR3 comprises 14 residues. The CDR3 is CNVELGPIQETQYF. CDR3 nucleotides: TGCAACGTTGAACTTGGACCGATCCAAGAGACCCAGTACTTC.

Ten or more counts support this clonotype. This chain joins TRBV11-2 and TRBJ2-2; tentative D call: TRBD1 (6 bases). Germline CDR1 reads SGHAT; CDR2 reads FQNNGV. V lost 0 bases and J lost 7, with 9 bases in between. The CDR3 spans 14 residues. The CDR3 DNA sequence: TGTGCCAGCAGCTTAGATAGGGGGAACGGGGAGCTGTTTTTT. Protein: CASSLDRGNGELFF.

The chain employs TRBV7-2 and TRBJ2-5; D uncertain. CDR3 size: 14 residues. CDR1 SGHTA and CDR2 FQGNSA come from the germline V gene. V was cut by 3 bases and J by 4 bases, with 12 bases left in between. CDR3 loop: CASSFSRMRETQYF. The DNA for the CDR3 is TGTGCCAGCAGCTTTTCGCGGATGAGAGAGACCCAGTACTTC.

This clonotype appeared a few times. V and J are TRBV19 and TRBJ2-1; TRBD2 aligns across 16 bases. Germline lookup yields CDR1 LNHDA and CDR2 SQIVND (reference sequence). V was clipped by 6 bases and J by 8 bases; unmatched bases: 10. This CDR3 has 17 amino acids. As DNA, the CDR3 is TGTGCCAGTAGCCCGTGGGGGACTAGCGGGAGGGCCCATGAGCAGTTCTTC. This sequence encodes CASSPWGTSGRAHEQFF.

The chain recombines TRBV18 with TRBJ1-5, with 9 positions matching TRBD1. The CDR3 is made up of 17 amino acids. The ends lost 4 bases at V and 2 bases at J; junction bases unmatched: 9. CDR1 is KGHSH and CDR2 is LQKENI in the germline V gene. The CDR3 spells CASSQRTDRGGNQPQHF. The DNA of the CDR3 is TGTGCCAGCTCACAGCGTACGGACAGGGGTGGCAATCAGCCCCAGCATTTT.

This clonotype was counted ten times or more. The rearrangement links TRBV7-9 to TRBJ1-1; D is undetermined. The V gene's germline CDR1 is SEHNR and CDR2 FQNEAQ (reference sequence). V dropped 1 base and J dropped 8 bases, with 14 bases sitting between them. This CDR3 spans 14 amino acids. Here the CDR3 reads CASSLVGSMMEAFF. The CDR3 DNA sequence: TGTGCCAGCAGCTTAGTCGGATCGATGATGGAAGCTTTCTTT. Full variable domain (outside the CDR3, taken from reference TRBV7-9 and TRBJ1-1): DTGVSQNPRHKITKRGQNVTFRCDPISEHNRLYWYRQTLGQGPEFLTYFQNEAQLEKSRLLSDRFSAERPKGSFSTLEIQRTEQGDSAMYLCASSLVGSMMEAFFGQGTRLTVV.

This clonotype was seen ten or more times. This CDR3 is CASSIAGQGLEQYF. The DNA of the CDR3 is TGTGCCAGTAGTATAGCGGGACAGGGGCTTGAGCAGTACTTC. This chain connects TRBV19 to TRBJ2-7, with 10 nucleotides matching TRBD1. This CDR3 has 14 residues. The V and J ends lost 1 base and 7 bases, in that order; junction bases with no gene match: 4. Germline assignment: CDR1 LNHDA and CDR2 SQIVND (reference sequence).

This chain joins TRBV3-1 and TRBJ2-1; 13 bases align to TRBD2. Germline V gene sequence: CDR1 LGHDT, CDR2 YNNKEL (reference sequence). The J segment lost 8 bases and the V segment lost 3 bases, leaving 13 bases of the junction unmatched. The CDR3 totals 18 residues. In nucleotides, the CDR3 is TGTGCCAGCAGCCACCACCAACCGGGACTAGCGGGATTAGATGAGCAGTTCTTC. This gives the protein CASSHHQPGLAGLDEQFF.

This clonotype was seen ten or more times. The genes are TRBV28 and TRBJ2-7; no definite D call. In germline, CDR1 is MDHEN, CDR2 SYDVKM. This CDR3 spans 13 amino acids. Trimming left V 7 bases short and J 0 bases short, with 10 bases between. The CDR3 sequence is CASTGYFSYEQYF. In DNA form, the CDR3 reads TGTGCCAGCACCGGGTACTTCTCCTACGAGCAGTACTTC. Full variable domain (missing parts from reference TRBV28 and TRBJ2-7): DVKVTQSSRYLVKRTGEKVFLECVQDMDHENMFWYRQDPGLGLRLIYFSYDVKMKEKGDIPEGYSVSREKKERFSLILESASTNQTSMYLCASTGYFSYEQYFGPGTRLTVT.

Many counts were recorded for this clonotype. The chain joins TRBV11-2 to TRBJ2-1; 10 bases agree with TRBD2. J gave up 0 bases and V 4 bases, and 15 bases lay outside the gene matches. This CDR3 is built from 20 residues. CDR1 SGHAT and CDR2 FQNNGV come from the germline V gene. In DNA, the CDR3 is TGTGCCAGCAGCTCCAGGCGATCTAGCGGGGGAACCAGCTCCTACAATGAGCAGTTCTTC. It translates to CASSSRRSSGGTSSYNEQFF.